The 13 T cell receptor beta chains below were found in one sample sequenced in a study of shared clonotypes between healthy human individuals. The data were produced by immunoSEQ multiplex PCR, yet TCRdb's version contains in-frame clones alone and is incomplete. Of 85,000 to 100,000 clones in the sample, about 70% are singletons; the top ten hold roughly 52%. Sequenced material: memory CD8+ T cells sorted from blood. The sample's subset: CD45RO+ cells pooled with CCR7-negative TemRA cells. All receptors come from a man aged 25 to 45 in good health.

This clone turned up a few times. The chain combines TRBV6-6 with TRBJ2-7; D not resolved. The CDR3 consists of 12 residues. Germline CDR1 is MNHNY and CDR2 is SVGAGI (reference sequence). Trimming removed 5 bases at V and 5 bases at J, with 10 bases between. The CDR3 coding sequence is TGTGCCAGCAGTGATGAGGTCCACGAGCAGTACTTC. It translates to CASSDEVHEQYF.

This clone is a singleton in its sample. The chain uses TRBV5-6 and TRBJ2-1; tentative D call: TRBD2 (5 bases). The length of the CDR3 is 13 residues. The germline V gene encodes CDR1 SGHDT and CDR2 YYEEEE. Between the trimmed V and J ends, which lost 4 bases and 4 bases, there was a span of 9 bases. The CDR3: CASSRGLYNEQFF. For the CDR3, the DNA is TGTGCCAGCAGCCGGGGATTATACAATGAGCAGTTCTTC.

A few counts support this clone. V is TRBV6-4 and J is TRBJ2-1; 8 bases agree with TRBD1. The CDR3 has 13 amino acids. In germline, CDR1 is MRHNA, CDR2 SNTAGT. V shed 11 bases and J 9 bases; nucleotides not matched to a gene: 12. The CDR3 DNA is TGTGCCCCGGGGGCCAGGGGGCCGGGTGAGCAGTTCTTC. Its translation is CAPGARGPGEQFF.

This clone was detected only once. The genes are TRBV18 and TRBJ1-1; perhaps TRBD1 as D (6 bases). Deletions cut 6 bases from V and 2 bases from J, with 19 bases between. There are 16 residues in the CDR3. CDR1 and CDR2 from the germline V gene are KGHSH and LQKENI. CDR3: CASSNKTGTLNTEAFF. In nucleotides, the CDR3 is TGTGCCAGCTCGAACAAAACAGGGACACTTAACACTGAAGCTTTCTTT.

This clone has a count of ten or more. V is TRBV6-5 and J is TRBJ1-5, with D uncertain. The V end lost 2 bases, the J end lost 4 bases, and 6 bases lay between the germline ends. CDR1 and CDR2 (germline): MNHEY, SVGAGI. The CDR3 is 13 residues long. This chain's CDR3 is CASSYAANQPQHF. CDR3 DNA: TGTGCCAGCAGTTACGCGGCGAATCAGCCCCAGCATTTT.

This chain uses TRBV6-8 with TRBJ2-6; D is possibly TRBD2 (6 bases). The CDR3 extends over 19 amino acids. Germline CDR1 and CDR2: MNHGY and SAAAGT. V lost 1 base and J 0 bases, leaving 16 bases between the germline ends. CDR3 protein: CASSYLRTTNVSGANVLTF. The CDR3 DNA is TGTGCCAGCAGTTACTTAAGGACTACTAACGTCTCTGGGGCCAACGTCCTGACTTTC.

The table lists this clone with many counts. This sequence joins TRBV25-1 and TRBJ1-5; D is unclear. This CDR3 spans 13 amino acids. Germline V gives CDR1 MGHDK, CDR2 SYGVNS. Trimming left V 3 bases short and J 4 bases short, with 7 bases between. This CDR3 reads CASSDTENQPQHF. The DNA for the CDR3 is TGTGCCAGCAGTGATACCGAAAATCAGCCCCAGCATTTT.

This clone was counted at least ten times. The J gene is TRBJ2-2, the V gene TRBV19; D is possibly TRBD1 (5 bases). The V end was cut by 5 bases, the J end by 6 bases, with 7 bases between. CDR3 length: 12 amino acids. Germline CDR1 LNHDA, CDR2 SQIVND (reference sequence). Here the CDR3 reads CASSPGSGELFF. CDR3 sequence (DNA): TGTGCCAGTAGTCCAGGGTCCGGGGAGCTGTTTTTT.

This clone was recorded a few times. The chain uses TRBV30 and TRBJ1-1; TRBD1 is a possible D gene (6 bases). The CDR3 spans 15 residues. Germline V CDR1 and CDR2: GTSNPN, SVGIG (reference sequence). V was clipped by 2 bases and J by 5 bases, with 18 bases between them. The DNA of the CDR3 is TGTGCCTGGAGTATCCTCAGGGAGGGGGGAACTGAAGCTTTCTTT. It codes for CAWSILREGGTEAFF.

In this sample, this clone turned up once. V gene TRBV28 combines with J gene TRBJ1-2, with D perhaps matching TRBD1 (6 bases). This CDR3 comprises 13 residues. The germline V and J ends were trimmed by 3 bases and 1 base, with 6 bases remaining between them. The V gene's germline CDR1 is MDHEN and CDR2 SYDVKM. The CDR3 DNA follows: TGTGCCAGCAGTTTGGGACATAACTATGGCTACACCTTC. It specifies CASSLGHNYGYTF.

V and J are TRBV7-9 and TRBJ1-1; D possibly corresponds to TRBD1 (6 bases). Germline V lookup: CDR1 SEHNR, CDR2 FQNEAQ (reference sequence). The germline V and J ends were trimmed by 1 base and 1 base, with 10 bases remaining between them. The CDR3 loop spans 15 amino acids. CDR3 region: CASSLDWDKNTEAFF. The DNA of the CDR3 is TGTGCCAGCAGCTTAGACTGGGACAAGAACACTGAAGCTTTCTTT.

This chain connects TRBV25-1 to TRBJ2-5; D possibly corresponds to TRBD1 (5 bases). Trimming took off 1 base at V and 4 bases at J, with 10 bases between the two ends. This CDR3 contains 14 residues. The germline CDR1 and CDR2 sequences are MGHDK and SYGVNS. In nucleotides, the CDR3 is TGTGCCAGCAGTGAATTGGGTAGGGGAGAGACCCAGTACTTC. It encodes CASSELGRGETQYF.

The rearrangement joins TRBV5-8 to TRBJ2-5; D perhaps matches TRBD2 (7 bases). Per germline, CDR1 SGHTS and CDR2 YDEGEE. The CDR3 is 19 residues long. V was pared by 7 bases and J by 1 base, with 29 bases between. CDR3 sequence reads: CASLLWGTPSASGQETQYF. As DNA, the CDR3 is TGTGCCAGCCTCTTGTGGGGGACACCTTCTGCTAGCGGCCAAGAGACCCAGTACTTC. The whole variable domain, remainder taken from reference TRBV5-8 and TRBJ2-5, is EAGVTQSPTHLIKTRGQQATLRCSPISGHTSVYWYQQALGLGLQFLLWYDEGEERNRGNFPPRFSGRQFPNYSSELNVNALELEDSALYLCASLLWGTPSASGQETQYFGPGTRLLVL.